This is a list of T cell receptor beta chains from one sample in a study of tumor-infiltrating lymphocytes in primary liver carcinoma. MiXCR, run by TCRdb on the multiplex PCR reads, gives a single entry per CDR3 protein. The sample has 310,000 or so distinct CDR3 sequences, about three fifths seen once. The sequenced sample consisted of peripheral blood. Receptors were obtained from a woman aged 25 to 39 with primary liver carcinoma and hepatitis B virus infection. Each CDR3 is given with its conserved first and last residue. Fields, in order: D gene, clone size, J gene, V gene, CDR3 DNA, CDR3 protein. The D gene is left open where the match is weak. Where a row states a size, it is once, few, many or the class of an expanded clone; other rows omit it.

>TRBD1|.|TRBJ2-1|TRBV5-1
TGCGCCAGCAACTTGGCACAGGGGAGAATCAATGAGCAGTTCTTC
CASNLAQGRINEQFF
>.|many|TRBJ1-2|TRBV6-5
TGTGCCAGCAGTTACTCAGGACCGGGAGGCTACACCTTC
CASSYSGPGGYTF
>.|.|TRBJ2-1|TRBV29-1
TGCAGCGTGGACGGTATGGGGGGTTGGGGCAATCGTGAGCAGTTCTTC
CSVDGMGGWGNREQFF
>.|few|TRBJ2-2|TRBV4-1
TGCGCCAGCAGCCAAGTGTGGGGGAACACCGGGGAGCTGTTTTTT
CASSQVWGNTGELFF
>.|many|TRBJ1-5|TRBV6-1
TGTGCCTCCAGCGGCAGGGCTTGGGAGCCCCAGCATTTT
CASSGRAWEPQHF
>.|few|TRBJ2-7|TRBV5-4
TGTGCCAGCAGCCCAAGGGGGGACGAGCAGTACTTC
CASSPRGDEQYF
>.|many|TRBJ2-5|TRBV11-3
TGTGCCAGCAGCCACCGACTTAGCGCCCTCGAGGACCAGTACTTC
CASSHRLSALEDQYF
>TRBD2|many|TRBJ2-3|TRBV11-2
TGTGCCAGCAGCCGAGGGGGGCTAGCGGGATACACAGATACGCAGTATTTT
CASSRGGLAGYTDTQYF
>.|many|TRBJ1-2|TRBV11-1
TGTGCCAGCAGCTTCGGCGAAAGATATGGCTACACCTTC
CASSFGERYGYTF
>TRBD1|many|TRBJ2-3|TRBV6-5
TGTGCCAGCAGTAACAGGGGAGCCGCAGATACGCAGTATTTT
CASSNRGAADTQYF
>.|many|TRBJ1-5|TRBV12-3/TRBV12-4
TGTGCCAGCAGTTTAAGAGTTCAGCCCCAGCATTTT
CASSLRVQPQHF
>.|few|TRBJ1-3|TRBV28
TGTGCCAGCAGTTCCGGGGTTTTATCTGGAAACACCATATATTTT
CASSSGVLSGNTIYF
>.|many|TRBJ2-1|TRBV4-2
TGTGCCAGCAGCAGCCGGGGCCTTTACAATGAGCAGTTCTTC
CASSSRGLYNEQFF
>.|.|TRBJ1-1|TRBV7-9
TGTGCCAGCAGCTTAGCGAACAATAGTAAAGGCGGTGAAGCTTCCTTT
CASSLANNSKGGEASF
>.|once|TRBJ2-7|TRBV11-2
TGTGCCAGTAGCTGCTGGTCCGCTCCCCACGAGCAGTACTTC
CASSCWSAPHEQYF
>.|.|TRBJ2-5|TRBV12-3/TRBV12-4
TGTCCCAGCAGTTTGCGGAGAATCCAAGAGACCCAGTACTTC
CPSSLRRIQETQYF
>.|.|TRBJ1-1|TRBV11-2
TGTGCCGGCAGCCCAGAACAGGGTTGGACTGAAACTTTCTTT
CAGSPEQGWTETFF
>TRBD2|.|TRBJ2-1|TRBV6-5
TGTGCCAGCAGCTGCCCTTACCTAGCGGGAGGGAGTGATGAGCAGTTCTTC
CASSCPYLAGGSDEQFF
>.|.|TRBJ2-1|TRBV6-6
TGTGCCAGCAGTCGCAATGAGCAGTTCTTC
CASSRNEQFF
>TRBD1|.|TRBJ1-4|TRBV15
TGTGCCACCAGCATAGTCCGGGACAGGGGTGAAAAAGTGTTTTTT
CATSIVRDRGEKVFF
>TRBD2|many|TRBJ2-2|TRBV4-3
TGCGCCAGCAGCCAAGACGGGACTAGCGGCAACGCGAACACCGGGGAGCTGTTTTTT
CASSQDGTSGNANTGELFF
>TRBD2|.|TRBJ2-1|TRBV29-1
TGCAGCGTTGAAGATTGGAGACGGGAGGCGGGGGTACGGTACAATGAGCAGTTCTTC
CSVEDWRREAGVRYNEQFF
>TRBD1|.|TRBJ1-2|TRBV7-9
TGTGCCAGCAGCTTAGGGGGACAGGGAGGAGGCTACACCTTC
CASSLGGQGGGYTF
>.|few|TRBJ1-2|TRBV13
TGTGCCAGCAGCTTAGGGCAGGGTATTAACTGTGGCTACACCTTC
CASSLGQGINCGYTF
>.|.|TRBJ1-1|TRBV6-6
TGTGCCAGCCGTAACCATGGGGGGACGGCTTTCTTT
CASRNHGGTAFF
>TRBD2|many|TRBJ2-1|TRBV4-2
TGTGCCAGCAGCCCAGGGAGGGGTGAGCAGTTCTTC
CASSPGRGEQFF
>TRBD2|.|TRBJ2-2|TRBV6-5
TGTGCCAGCAGTTTTGGGACTAGCGGGGCCGAGGAGCTGTTTTTT
CASSFGTSGAEELFF
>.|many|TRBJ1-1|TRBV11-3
TGTGCCAGCAGCTCCAGAGGGAACACTGAAGCTTTCTTT
CASSSRGNTEAFF
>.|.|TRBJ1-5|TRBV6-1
TGTGCCAGCAACGGAGAGAACCTAAACAGCAATCAGCCCCAGCATTTT
CASNGENLNSNQPQHF
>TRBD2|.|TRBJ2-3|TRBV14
TGTGCCAGCAGCCAGAGACTAGCGGGAGGAGAGAGGGGAGATACGCAGTATTTT
CASSQRLAGGERGDTQYF
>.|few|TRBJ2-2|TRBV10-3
TGTGCCATCAGTGACTGGCTAGTAGGCGGGGAGCTGTTTTTT
CAISDWLVGGELFF
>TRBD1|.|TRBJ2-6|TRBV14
TGTGCCAGCAGCCCCCGACAGGGGGTAGGTGGGGCCAACGTCCTGACTTTC
CASSPRQGVGGANVLTF
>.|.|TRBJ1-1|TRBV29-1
TGCAGCGTTCTTCGGACAGACAGCAACACTGAAGCTTTCTTT
CSVLRTDSNTEAFF
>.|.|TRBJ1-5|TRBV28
TGTGCCAGCAGCCTAACTGGGGTTGCTGGAGAGCCCCAGCATTTT
CASSLTGVAGEPQHF
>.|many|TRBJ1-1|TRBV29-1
TGCAGCGTCTCTTACCAGCAGAACACTGAAGCTTTCTTT
CSVSYQQNTEAFF
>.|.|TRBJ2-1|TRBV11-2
TGTGCCAGCGGCCCCTCCGGCCAGGGCAGGGTGCTTTCGAGGAATGAGCAGTTCTTC
CASGPSGQGRVLSRNEQFF
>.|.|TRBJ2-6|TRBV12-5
TGTGCTAGTGGTCCGGGGACATCCGACTCTGGGGCCAACGTCCTGACTTTC
CASGPGTSDSGANVLTF
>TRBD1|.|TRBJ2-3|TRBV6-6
TGTGCCAGCAGTTACCCACGGACAGGGTCATGCAATCAGCCCCAGTATTTT
CASSYPRTGSCNQPQYF
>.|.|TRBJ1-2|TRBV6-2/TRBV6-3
TGTGCCAGCAGTCCGGACGTCTCGAGGGCCTACACCTTC
CASSPDVSRAYTF
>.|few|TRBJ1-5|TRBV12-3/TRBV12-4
TGTGCCAGCAGTCCGTGGGGAGGTGGCAATCAGCCCCAGCATTTT
CASSPWGGGNQPQHF